Shown below are 5 T cell receptor beta chains from a single sample sequenced in a study of spatial heterogeneity in lung cancer. Each CDR3 protein gets one entry after TCRdb re-called the 5' RACE reads with MiXCR. The data contain some 7,300 distinct CDR3 sequences, over 15% of them singletons. The time point denotes: sample taken at primary tumor resection. Whole RNA, which was extracted from tumor, nontumor lung tissue or frozen PBMC, was sequenced without any cell sorting. Sequenced here: PBMCs, sampled at surgery. Receptors were obtained from a female donor with early-stage non-small cell lung cancer.

By sample share, this clonotype is medium-sized. The chain joins TRBV2 to TRBJ2-2; D remains unclear. The CDR3 length is 13 residues. Germline V gene lookup returns CDR1 SNHLY and CDR2 FYNNEI. V lost 2 bases and J 4 bases, leaving 5 bases between the germline ends. The CDR3, as DNA: TGTGCCAGCAGTGAACAGGCCACCGGGGAGCTGTTTTTT. As protein: CASSEQATGELFF.

This clonotype was seen at least ten times. The CDR3 reads CSVGEGTGGYTQYF. The CDR3 nucleotides read TGCAGCGTTGGGGAGGGGACGGGGGGATATACGCAGTATTTT. This chain connects TRBV29-1 to TRBJ2-3; TRBD2 matches at 7 bases. The CDR3 covers 14 residues. J lost 7 bases, V lost 4 bases, and 11 bases had no gene match. Per the germline V gene, CDR1 is SQVTM and CDR2 is ANQGSEA.

This clonotype was detected many times. The chain couples TRBV29-1 to TRBJ1-1; D not certain. The V gene lost 4 bases and the J gene lost 7 bases, with 10 bases spanning the gap. CDR1 SQVTM and CDR2 ANQGSEA come from the germline V gene. This CDR3 is 11 amino acids long. CDR3 loop: CSVGRPFEAFF. The CDR3 DNA reads as TGCAGCGTTGGACGGCCTTTTGAAGCTTTCTTT.

The chain recombines TRBV5-4 with TRBJ2-5; D is undetermined. The V and J ends lost 3 bases and 7 bases respectively, with 7 bases between them. CDR1 and CDR2 from the germline V gene are SGHNT and YYREEE (reference sequence). The CDR3 totals 11 residues. The CDR3: CASSSYGTQYF. CDR3 DNA: TGTGCCAGCAGCTCATACGGGACCCAGTACTTC.

This clonotype showed up many times. The rearrangement links TRBV11-3 to TRBJ2-1; 13 bases line up with TRBD2. CDR3 size: 19 residues. The V gene's germline CDR1 is SGHNT and CDR2 YENEEA. With V trimmed by 4 bases and J by 2 bases, 11 bases remained unmatched. This chain's CDR3 is CASSSTSGGGPGTYNEQFF. The CDR3 DNA follows: TGTGCCAGCAGCTCTACTAGCGGGGGGGGCCCTGGGACCTACAATGAGCAGTTCTTC.